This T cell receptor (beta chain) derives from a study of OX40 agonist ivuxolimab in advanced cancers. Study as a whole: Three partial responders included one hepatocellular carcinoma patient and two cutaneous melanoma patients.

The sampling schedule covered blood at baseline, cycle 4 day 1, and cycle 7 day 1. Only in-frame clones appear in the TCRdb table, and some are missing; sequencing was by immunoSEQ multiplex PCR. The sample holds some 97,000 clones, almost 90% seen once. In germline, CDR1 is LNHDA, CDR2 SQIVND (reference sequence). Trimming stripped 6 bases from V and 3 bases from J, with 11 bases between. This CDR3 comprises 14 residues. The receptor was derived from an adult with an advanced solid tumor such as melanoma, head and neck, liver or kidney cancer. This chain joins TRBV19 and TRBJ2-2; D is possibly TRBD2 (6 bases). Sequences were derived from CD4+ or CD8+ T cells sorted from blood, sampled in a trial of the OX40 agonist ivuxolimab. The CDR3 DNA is TGTGCCAGTAGACCGCCGGGAGACACCGGGGAGCTGTTTTTT. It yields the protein CASRPPGDTGELFF.